Listed below are T cell receptor beta chains from one sample, sequenced in a study of T cell responses to AZD1222 COVID-19 vaccine. Clones were read by immunoSEQ multiplex PCR, and TCRdb kept only the in-frame ones, dropping some. The sample has approximately 100,000 clones; approximately 87% are singletons. The sequencing used peripheral blood, collected on day 0 of AZD1222 vaccination. The origin of the receptors is an adult in good health. Each CDR3 is given with its conserved first and last residue. The order of the fields is V gene, J gene, D gene, CDR3 protein. The D gene is left open where the match is weak.

v_call: TRBV4-2
j_call: TRBJ1-6
d_call: NA
cdr3_aa: CASSQVRGDTLNSPLHF

v_call: TRBV27
j_call: TRBJ2-7
d_call: NA
cdr3_aa: CASRGFYEQYF

v_call: TRBV6-6
j_call: TRBJ1-5
d_call: TRBD1
cdr3_aa: CASSTQQGRQPQHF

v_call: TRBV7-8
j_call: TRBJ2-2
d_call: NA
cdr3_aa: CASSLMGVTNTGELFF

v_call: TRBV30
j_call: TRBJ1-2
d_call: NA
cdr3_aa: CAWSPQGGYYGYTF

v_call: TRBV19
j_call: TRBJ1-5
d_call: TRBD1
cdr3_aa: CASSSTGGPFQPQHF

v_call: TRBV5-6
j_call: TRBJ2-7
d_call: NA
cdr3_aa: CASSLGRFYEQYF

v_call: TRBV5-1
j_call: TRBJ2-5
d_call: NA
cdr3_aa: CASSLNGETQYF

v_call: TRBV7-8
j_call: TRBJ1-3
d_call: NA
cdr3_aa: CASSLGTVSSGNTIYF

v_call: TRBV6-5
j_call: TRBJ1-4
d_call: NA
cdr3_aa: CASSYGDATNEKLFF

v_call: TRBV7-3
j_call: TRBJ2-3
d_call: NA
cdr3_aa: CASSSLGSSTDTQYF

v_call: TRBV6-4
j_call: TRBJ1-1
d_call: NA
cdr3_aa: CASSTQEGTEAFF

v_call: TRBV7-2
j_call: TRBJ1-2
d_call: TRBD1
cdr3_aa: CASSATGIDYGYTF

v_call: TRBV7-9
j_call: TRBJ1-1
d_call: NA
cdr3_aa: CASSLAEGTEAFF

v_call: TRBV28
j_call: TRBJ1-6
d_call: TRBD1
cdr3_aa: CASSSTGTGDSPLHF

v_call: TRBV27
j_call: TRBJ1-2
d_call: NA
cdr3_aa: CASHPTGRDGYTF

v_call: TRBV7-9
j_call: TRBJ2-7
d_call: TRBD1
cdr3_aa: CASSATGGRYEQYF

v_call: TRBV6-2/TRBV6-3
j_call: TRBJ2-1
d_call: NA
cdr3_aa: CASSYSKVGGRNEQFF

v_call: TRBV11-2
j_call: TRBJ1-5
d_call: NA
cdr3_aa: CASSLDRNNQPQHF

v_call: TRBV2
j_call: TRBJ2-3
d_call: TRBD2
cdr3_aa: CAIERDTDTQYF

v_call: TRBV6-6
j_call: TRBJ2-1
d_call: TRBD1
cdr3_aa: CASSTAKYRGLEQFF

v_call: TRBV18
j_call: TRBJ1-1
d_call: NA
cdr3_aa: CASSPIRQINTEAFF

v_call: TRBV9
j_call: TRBJ1-4
d_call: NA
cdr3_aa: CASSVSPGGNEKLFF

v_call: TRBV6-6
j_call: TRBJ1-1
d_call: NA
cdr3_aa: CASSYDRASTEAFF

v_call: TRBV6-5
j_call: TRBJ1-2
d_call: NA
cdr3_aa: CASSSRTVRDYGYTF

v_call: TRBV9
j_call: TRBJ2-2
d_call: NA
cdr3_aa: CASSGRGVTNTGELFF

v_call: TRBV6-4
j_call: TRBJ1-6
d_call: TRBD1
cdr3_aa: CASSPGTVNSPLHF

v_call: TRBV19
j_call: TRBJ1-4
d_call: NA
cdr3_aa: CATRAGGDDEKLFF

v_call: TRBV18
j_call: TRBJ1-1
d_call: NA
cdr3_aa: CASSPVPGRGTEAFF

v_call: TRBV9
j_call: TRBJ2-6
d_call: NA
cdr3_aa: CASSVLYGANVLTF

v_call: TRBV28
j_call: TRBJ2-7
d_call: NA
cdr3_aa: CAGAKRIGAYEQYF

v_call: TRBV3-1/TRBV3-2
j_call: TRBJ2-3
d_call: TRBD2
cdr3_aa: CASSRPFGRATTSGESTDTQYF

v_call: TRBV24-1
j_call: TRBJ2-1
d_call: NA
cdr3_aa: CATSDSGGRYEQFF

v_call: TRBV7-9
j_call: TRBJ1-2
d_call: NA
cdr3_aa: CASSLVAVNYGYTF

v_call: TRBV28
j_call: TRBJ2-2
d_call: TRBD1
cdr3_aa: CASNEHPGTGNTGELFF

v_call: TRBV3-1/TRBV3-2
j_call: TRBJ1-1
d_call: NA
cdr3_aa: CASSDPSWRRGTEAFF

v_call: TRBV29-1
j_call: TRBJ1-1
d_call: NA
cdr3_aa: CSVVSPGGNTEAFF

v_call: TRBV7-8
j_call: TRBJ1-6
d_call: TRBD1
cdr3_aa: CASRAAGTGGASGNSPLHF

v_call: TRBV28
j_call: TRBJ1-4
d_call: TRBD1
cdr3_aa: CASSLPGTGSPNEKLFF

v_call: TRBV9
j_call: TRBJ2-7
d_call: NA
cdr3_aa: CASSVAGYPYEQYF

v_call: TRBV7-2
j_call: TRBJ1-2
d_call: TRBD1
cdr3_aa: CASSALPTGHGYTF

v_call: TRBV12-3/TRBV12-4
j_call: TRBJ2-2
d_call: NA
cdr3_aa: CASTTRNTGELFF